A selection of T cell receptor beta chains follows, all from one sample in a study of response to subunit inactivated influenza vaccine. TCRdb ran MiXCR on the RT-PCR reads and lists one entry per CDR3 protein. The table has 500,000 or so distinct CDR3 sequences, about 17% seen once. Sequenced material: CD4+ T cells sorted from PBMCs, taken 23 months after vaccination. These receptors were taken from a man aged 45 to 75 who received an inactivated influenza vaccine. CDR3s include the opening cysteine and the closing phenylalanine or tryptophan. D genes are given only for firm matches. For some rows the clone size is stated as once, few or many, or as a class when expanded; others skip it.

d_call clone_size j_call v_call cdr3_nt cdr3_aa
TRBD2 few TRBJ2-1 TRBV7-9 TGTGCCAGCAGCTCGGGACTAGCGGGGTTTCAAGAGCAGTTCTTC CASSSGLAGFQEQFF
TRBD2 - TRBJ2-7 TRBV2 TGTGCCAGCAGTGTGTCCGCGGGAGCGGTAGAGCAGTACTTC CASSVSAGAVEQYF
- - TRBJ1-6 TRBV4-2 TGTGCCAGCAGCCCCCCCTTTGCCCTCCACTTT CASSPPFALHF
- - TRBJ2-3 TRBV10-3 TGTGCCATCAGTCGAGGGGTGGGCACAGATACGCAGTATTTT CAISRGVGTDTQYF
TRBD1 few TRBJ2-7 TRBV20-1 TGCAGTGCTCATAAACCGGGACAGGGCTACGAGCAGTACTTC CSAHKPGQGYEQYF
TRBD1 few TRBJ2-2 TRBV7-7 TGTGCTAGCAGCGGACAGGAGAGCACCGGGGAGCTGTTTTTT CASSGQESTGELFF
- - TRBJ2-5 TRBV29-1 TGCAGCGTGGGGGAAGGGTACATTGCGGGAGAGACCCAGTACTTC CSVGEGYIAGETQYF
TRBD1 - TRBJ2-1 TRBV20-1 TGCAGTGCTAGAGGGGCAACAGGGGCTGACAATGAGCAGTTCTTC CSARGATGADNEQFF
TRBD1 - TRBJ1-1 TRBV20-1 TGCAGTGCCACCCAGGGGGCGCGGTACACTGAAGCTTTCTTT CSATQGARYTEAFF
TRBD2 - TRBJ2-1 TRBV20-1 TGCAGTGCTAGTCCGGGACTAGCGGGAGTGATAGGGCACAATGAGCAGTTCTTC CSASPGLAGVIGHNEQFF
- few TRBJ2-5 TRBV24-1 TGTGCCACCAGTGATTTACGGGGCTCCCAGTACTTC CATSDLRGSQYF
- many TRBJ1-1 TRBV5-1 TGCGCCAGCAGCCCGACAGGTACTGAAGCTTTCTTT CASSPTGTEAFF
- few TRBJ2-3 TRBV4-1 TGCGCCAGCAGCCAAAGCCCCGCAGATACGCAGTATTTT CASSQSPADTQYF
- few TRBJ1-2 TRBV4-3 TGCGCCAGCAGCCACGAAGGAGCGAGTAGCTACACCTTC CASSHEGASSYTF
- many TRBJ2-7 TRBV5-1 TGCGCCAGCAGCTTGGACCAGGGATCCTACGAGCAGTACTTC CASSLDQGSYEQYF
- - TRBJ1-6 TRBV5-5 TGTGCCAGCAGCTTGGGGACCGGCGGCTCACCCCTCCACTTT CASSLGTGGSPLHF
- many TRBJ2-7 TRBV4-3 TGCGCCAGCAGCCAAGATCTGGGGGGGCTGCATTCCTACGAGCAGTACTTC CASSQDLGGLHSYEQYF
- few TRBJ2-1 TRBV10-3 TGTGCCATCAGTGATCTCAAGAATAATGAGCAGTTCTTC CAISDLKNNEQFF
TRBD1 few TRBJ2-3 TRBV11-2 TGTGCCAGCAGCTTATTACAGGGGGCGGGCACAGATACGCAGTATTTT CASSLLQGAGTDTQYF
- - TRBJ2-7 TRBV29-1 TGCAGCGTTCTTGACGGTTCTACGGAGCAGTACTTC CSVLDGSTEQYF
- medium-sized TRBJ2-2 TRBV7-6 TGTGCCAGCAGCTTAGCGGGTTTTGGCGGGGCGAACACCGGGGAGCTGTTTTTT CASSLAGFGGANTGELFF
TRBD1 - TRBJ2-4 TRBV10-3 TGTGCCATCAGCCGGGACAGGGGAAAAAACATTCAGTACTTC CAISRDRGKNIQYF
- few TRBJ2-1 TRBV15 TGTGCCACCAGCGTCATGAGAGGTTTTGAGCAGTTCTTC CATSVMRGFEQFF
TRBD1 - TRBJ2-2 TRBV6-2/TRBV6-3 TGTGCCAGCAGTTACGGACCGGGACAGGGCCCCGGGGAGCTGTTTTTT CASSYGPGQGPGELFF
TRBD1 few TRBJ1-2 TRBV4-2 TGTGCCAGCAGCCAAAATCGGGACAGTCGAGGGTATGGCTACACCTTC CASSQNRDSRGYGYTF
- - TRBJ2-3 TRBV19 TGTGCCAGTAGTATAGATTGGGGAGATACGCAGTATTTT CASSIDWGDTQYF
- few TRBJ2-5 TRBV20-1 TGCAGTTTCAACGGACAGCAAGAGACCCAGTACTTC CSFNGQQETQYF
- many TRBJ1-5 TRBV29-1 TGCAGCGTCCGGTGGGGGGGCTATAATCAGCCCCAGCATTTT CSVRWGGYNQPQHF
TRBD1 - TRBJ1-4 TRBV11-2 TGTGCCAGCAGCTGGGGGACAGGGTTGGAAAAACTGTTTTTT CASSWGTGLEKLFF
- - TRBJ2-3 TRBV20-1 TGCAGTGCTAGAGCTAGAGATACGCAGTATTTT CSARARDTQYF
TRBD2 - TRBJ2-5 TRBV29-1 TGCAGCGTCCGACGACTAGCCCCCCAAGAGACCCAGTACTTC CSVRRLAPQETQYF
TRBD1 few TRBJ2-7 TRBV7-2 TGTGCCAGCAGCTTAGCTGCGGGACAGGGGCCCTACGAGCAGTACTTC CASSLAAGQGPYEQYF
TRBD1 - TRBJ2-7 TRBV6-7 TGTGCCAGCAGTTTCGTTGGACAGGGGGCCTACGAGCAGTACTTC CASSFVGQGAYEQYF
- - TRBJ2-5 TRBV7-2 TGTGCCAGCAGGAGCGGCGAGACCCAGTACTTC CASRSGETQYF